Listed below are T cell receptor beta chains from one sample, sequenced in a study of T cell responses to AZD1222 COVID-19 vaccine. The assay was immunoSEQ multiplex PCR, and TCRdb's table has in-frame clones only and misses some. The sample lists roughly 150,000 clones, around nine tenths seen once, with 1.5% in the top ten. The source was peripheral blood, collected 28 days after the second AZD1222 dose. Receptor source: an adult who received the AZD1222 COVID-19 vaccine. CDR3s leave out the opening cysteine and the closing phenylalanine or tryptophan.

v_call	j_call	cdr3_aa
TRBV5-1	TRBJ1-1	ASSLITGGTEAF
TRBV6-5	TRBJ1-1	ASSSPMRTTEAF
TRBV5-6	TRBJ1-2	ASTDAGGYGYT
TRBV28	TRBJ2-7	ASRGGLNSYEQY
TRBV2	TRBJ1-2	ASSEYGANYGYT
TRBV3-1/TRBV3-2	TRBJ2-7	ASTQGFTVSSYEQY
TRBV10-3	TRBJ2-5	AISVGDETQY
TRBV18	TRBJ2-6	ASSPGQGRAAGANVLT
TRBV5-6	TRBJ2-2	ASSFGLAGGRVGELF
TRBV9	TRBJ2-7	ASSFGRDHYEQY
TRBV4-1	TRBJ1-6	ASSQLVRNSPLH
TRBV5-6	TRBJ2-3	ASSWGTSPSTDTQY
TRBV10-2	TRBJ1-1	ASTLGGTEAF
TRBV19	TRBJ2-6	ASSIDRGSPGANVLT
TRBV5-1	TRBJ2-7	ASSAGVYEQY
TRBV18	TRBJ1-2	ASSPTGEYGYT
TRBV7-9	TRBJ1-3	ASSPTAGGNTIY
TRBV10-2	TRBJ2-7	ASSDVAEQY
TRBV5-1	TRBJ2-5	ASSPSGGRQETQY